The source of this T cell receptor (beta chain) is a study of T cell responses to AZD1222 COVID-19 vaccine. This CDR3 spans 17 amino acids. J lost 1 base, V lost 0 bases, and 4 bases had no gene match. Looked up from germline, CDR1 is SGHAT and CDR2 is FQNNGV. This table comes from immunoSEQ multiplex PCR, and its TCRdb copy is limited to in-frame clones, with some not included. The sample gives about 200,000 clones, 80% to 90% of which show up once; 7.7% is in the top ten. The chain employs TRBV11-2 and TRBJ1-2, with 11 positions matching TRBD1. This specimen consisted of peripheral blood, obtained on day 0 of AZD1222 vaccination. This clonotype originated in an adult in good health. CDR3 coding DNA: TGTGCCAGCAGCTTAGATCTGGGACAGGGGGTTAACTATGGCTACACCTTC. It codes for CASSLDLGQGVNYGYTF.